This T cell receptor beta chain was captured in a study of shared clonotypes between healthy human individuals. This clone appeared once. Antigen unknown. Study-wide results and limits: The generation probabilities recorded for non-shared clonotypes fell below those of clonotypes shared by all four donors. Memory subsets generally showed lower estimated richness than naive subsets.

In replicate PCRs of sorted subsets, approximately 190 ng DNA, approximately 30,000 T cell genomes, was used. The repertoire was sequenced with immunoSEQ multiplex PCR; TCRdb's copy has only in-frame clones and lacks some. The repertoire holds some 1 million clones, approximately 76% seen once, with 1.4% to 1.5% in the top ten. Unmatched junction bases numbered 11, after V lost 2 bases and J lost 4 bases. The CDR3 has 18 amino acids. The germline CDR1 and CDR2 sequences are KGHSH and LQKENI. This sequence was found in a man in his late teens or twenties in good health. The chain has TRBV18 and TRBJ1-1; 12 nucleotides agree with TRBD1. The sample taken for sequencing was memory CD4+ T cells sorted from blood. Noted subset: CD45RA-negative fraction. The CDR3 region has the DNA TGTGCCAGCTCACCAAACCGACTGGGACAGGGGGCGTCCACTGAAGCTTTCTTT. Its translation is CASSPNRLGQGASTEAFF.